The clone carrying this TCR beta chain was counted many times. Its target is unknown. The data belong to a study of T cells in Graves' hyperthyroidism and ophthalmopathy. Ophthalmopathy patients all had a Clinical Activity Score of at least 3, a NOSPECS grade of at least 4 and disease under 3 months old. Amplification yielded TCR beta CDR3 regions, with RNA transcripts as the source. The HTBI primer set drove a first-round RT-PCR of the TCR CDR3. MiXCR, run by TCRdb on the multiplex PCR reads, gives a single entry per CDR3 protein. This table has hundreds of thousands of distinct CDR3 sequences, roughly 14% appearing once. Study observations and caveats: For ophthalmopathy, model prediction preceded onset by a median about six months.

The CDR3 covers 13 residues. The junction had 7 bases not matched to a gene; V was cut back by 7 bases and J by 7 bases. CDR1 MNHNS and CDR2 SASEGT come from the germline V gene. The rearrangement joins TRBV6-1 to TRBJ1-5, with 7 bases fitting TRBD1. Specimen: blood. This TCR was sampled from a woman between 50 and 59 years old with Graves' ophthalmopathy. The CDR3 is CASTTGLVQPQHF. In DNA, the CDR3 is TGTGCCAGCACGACAGGGTTGGTACAGCCCCAGCATTTT.